This TCR beta chain was captured by sequencing in a study of response to subunit inactivated influenza vaccine. Trimming cost V 1 base and J 8 bases; bases outside gene matches: 6. There are 15 residues in the CDR3. Germline V CDR1 and CDR2: SGHRS, YFSETQ. Study-wide results and limits: The study's authors posited that every seasonal influenza vaccination enlists few new T cells.

This clonotype occurred many times. As yet, its antigen is unknown. TCRdb re-analysed the RT-PCR reads in MiXCR, keeping a single row per CDR3 protein. The table includes about 300,000 distinct CDR3 sequences, about a fifth detected once. Material: PBMCs from blood, obtained 21 months after vaccination. This rearrangement joins TRBV5-1 to TRBJ1-6, with TRBD1 identical over 7 bases. This sequence was found in a man aged 50 to 69 who received an inactivated influenza vaccine. CDR3 DNA: TGCGCCAGCAGCTTGAATTGGCAGGGGGATTCACCCCTCCACTTT. It specifies CASSLNWQGDSPLHF.